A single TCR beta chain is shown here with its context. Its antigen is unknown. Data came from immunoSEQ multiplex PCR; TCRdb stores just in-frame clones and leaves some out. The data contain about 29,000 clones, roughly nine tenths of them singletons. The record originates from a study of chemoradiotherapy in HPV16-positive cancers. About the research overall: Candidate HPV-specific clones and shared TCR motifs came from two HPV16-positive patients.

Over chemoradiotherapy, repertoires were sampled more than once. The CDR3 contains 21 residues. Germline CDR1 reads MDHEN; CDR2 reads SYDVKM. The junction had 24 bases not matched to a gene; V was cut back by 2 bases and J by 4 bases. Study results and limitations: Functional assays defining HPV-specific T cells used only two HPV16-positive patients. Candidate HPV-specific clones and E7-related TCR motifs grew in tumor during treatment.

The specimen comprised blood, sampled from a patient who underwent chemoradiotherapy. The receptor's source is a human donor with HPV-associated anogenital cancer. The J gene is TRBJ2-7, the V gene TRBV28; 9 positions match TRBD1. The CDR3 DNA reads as TGTGCCAGCAGTTTAAATGGCCCGGGACAGGGAGCCGGGACCAACCGATACGAGCAGTACTTC. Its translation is CASSLNGPGQGAGTNRYEQYF.